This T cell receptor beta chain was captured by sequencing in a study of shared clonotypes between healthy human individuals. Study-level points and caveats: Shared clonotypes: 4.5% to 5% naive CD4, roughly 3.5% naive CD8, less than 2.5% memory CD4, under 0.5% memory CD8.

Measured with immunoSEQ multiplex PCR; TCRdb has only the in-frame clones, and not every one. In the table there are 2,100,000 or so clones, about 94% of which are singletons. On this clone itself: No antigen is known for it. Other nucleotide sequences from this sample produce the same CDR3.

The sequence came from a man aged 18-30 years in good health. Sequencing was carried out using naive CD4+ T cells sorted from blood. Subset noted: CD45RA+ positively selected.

The CDR3: CASSYLGTNTEAFF. In DNA, the CDR3 is TGTGCCAGCAGTTACTTAGGCACGAACACTGAAGCTTTCTTT. This chain links TRBV6-5 with TRBJ1-1; D not certain. CDR1 MNHEY and CDR2 SVGAGI come from the germline V gene. The germline V and J ends were trimmed by 1 base and 1 base, with 7 bases remaining between them. The CDR3 loop spans 14 amino acids.